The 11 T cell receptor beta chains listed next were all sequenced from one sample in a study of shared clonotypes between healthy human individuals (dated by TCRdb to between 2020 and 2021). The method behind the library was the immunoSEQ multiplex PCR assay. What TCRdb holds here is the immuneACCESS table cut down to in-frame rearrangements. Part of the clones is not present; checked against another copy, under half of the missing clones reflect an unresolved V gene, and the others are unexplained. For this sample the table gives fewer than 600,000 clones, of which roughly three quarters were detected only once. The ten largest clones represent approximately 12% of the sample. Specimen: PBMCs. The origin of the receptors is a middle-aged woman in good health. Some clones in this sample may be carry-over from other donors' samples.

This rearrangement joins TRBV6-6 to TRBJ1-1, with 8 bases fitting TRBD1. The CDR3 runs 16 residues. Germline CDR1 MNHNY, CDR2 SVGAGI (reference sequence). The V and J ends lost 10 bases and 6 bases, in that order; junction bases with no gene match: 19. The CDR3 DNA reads TGTGCCACCGGGACAGGCAGTGAACCAGGGACTGCTGAAGCTTTCTTT. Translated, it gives CATGTGSEPGTAEAFF.

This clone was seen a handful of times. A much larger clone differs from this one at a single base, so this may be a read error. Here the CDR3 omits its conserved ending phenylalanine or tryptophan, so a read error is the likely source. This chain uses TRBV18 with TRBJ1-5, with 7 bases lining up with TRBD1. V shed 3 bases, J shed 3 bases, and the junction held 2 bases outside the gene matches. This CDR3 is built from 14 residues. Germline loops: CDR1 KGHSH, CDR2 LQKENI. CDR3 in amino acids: CASSPGTVNQPQHL. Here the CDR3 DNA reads TGTGCCAGCTCACCTGGGACAGTCAATCAGCCCCAGCATCTT.

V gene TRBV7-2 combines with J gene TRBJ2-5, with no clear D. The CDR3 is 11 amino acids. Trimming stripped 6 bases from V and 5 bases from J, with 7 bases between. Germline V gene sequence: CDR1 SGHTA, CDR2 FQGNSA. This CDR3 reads CASRYGETQYF. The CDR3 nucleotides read TGTGCCAGCAGATACGGGGAGACCCAGTACTTC.

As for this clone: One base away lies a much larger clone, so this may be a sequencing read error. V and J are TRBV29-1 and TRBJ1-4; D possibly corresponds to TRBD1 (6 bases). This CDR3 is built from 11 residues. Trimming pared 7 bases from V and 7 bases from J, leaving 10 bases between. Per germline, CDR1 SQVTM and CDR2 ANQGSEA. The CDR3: CSAEGGEKLFF. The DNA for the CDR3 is TGCAGCGCTGAGGGGGGTGAAAAACTGTTTTTT.

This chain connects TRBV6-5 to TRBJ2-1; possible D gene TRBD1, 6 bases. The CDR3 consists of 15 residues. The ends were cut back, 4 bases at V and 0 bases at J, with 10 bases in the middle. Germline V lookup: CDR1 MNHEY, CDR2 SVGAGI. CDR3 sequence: CASSFRTDSYNEQFF. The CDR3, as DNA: TGTGCCAGCAGTTTCCGGACAGACTCCTACAATGAGCAGTTCTTC.

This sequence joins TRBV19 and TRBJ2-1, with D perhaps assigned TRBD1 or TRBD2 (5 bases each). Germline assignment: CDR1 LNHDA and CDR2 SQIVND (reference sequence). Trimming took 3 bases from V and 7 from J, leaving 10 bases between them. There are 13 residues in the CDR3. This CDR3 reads CASSMGTGNEQFF. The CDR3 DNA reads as TGTGCCAGTAGTATGGGGACGGGGAATGAGCAGTTCTTC.

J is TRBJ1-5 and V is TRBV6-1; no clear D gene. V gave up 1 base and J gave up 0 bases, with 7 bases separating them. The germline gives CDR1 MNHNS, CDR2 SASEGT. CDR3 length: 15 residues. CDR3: CASSEVHYSNQPQHF. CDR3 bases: TGTGCCAGCAGTGAAGTTCATTATAGCAATCAGCCCCAGCATTTT.

CDR3 loop: CASSLMSGQGWEQYF. CDR3 bases: TGTGCCAGCAGCTTAATGAGTGGACAGGGATGGGAGCAGTACTTC. This chain uses TRBV11-2 with TRBJ2-7; 8 bases are shared with TRBD1. The V gene's germline CDR1 is SGHAT and CDR2 FQNNGV. The trim removed 2 bases at V and 7 bases at J, leaving 10 bases unmatched. The CDR3 is 15 residues long.

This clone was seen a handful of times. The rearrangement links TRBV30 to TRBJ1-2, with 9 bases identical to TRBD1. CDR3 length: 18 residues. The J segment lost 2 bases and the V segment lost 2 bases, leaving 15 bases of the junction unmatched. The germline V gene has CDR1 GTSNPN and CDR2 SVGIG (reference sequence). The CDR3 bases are TGTGCCTGGAGTAACCGAGCAGGATCAGGACAGGGGAACTATGGCTACACCTTC. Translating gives CAWSNRAGSGQGNYGYTF.

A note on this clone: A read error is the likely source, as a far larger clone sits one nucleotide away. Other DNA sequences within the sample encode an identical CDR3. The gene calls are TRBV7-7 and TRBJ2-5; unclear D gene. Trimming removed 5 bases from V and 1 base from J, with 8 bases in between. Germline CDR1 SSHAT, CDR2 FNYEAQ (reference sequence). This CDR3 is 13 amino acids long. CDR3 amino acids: CASSPTVQETQYF. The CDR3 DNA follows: TGTGCCAGCAGCCCAACGGTCCAAGAGACCCAGTACTTC.

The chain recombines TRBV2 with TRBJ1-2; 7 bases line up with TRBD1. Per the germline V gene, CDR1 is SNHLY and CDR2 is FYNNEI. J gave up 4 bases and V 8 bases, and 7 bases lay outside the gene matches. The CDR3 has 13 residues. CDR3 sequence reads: CASGTRGGYGYTF. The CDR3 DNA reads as TGTGCCAGCGGAACCAGGGGGGGCTATGGCTACACCTTC.